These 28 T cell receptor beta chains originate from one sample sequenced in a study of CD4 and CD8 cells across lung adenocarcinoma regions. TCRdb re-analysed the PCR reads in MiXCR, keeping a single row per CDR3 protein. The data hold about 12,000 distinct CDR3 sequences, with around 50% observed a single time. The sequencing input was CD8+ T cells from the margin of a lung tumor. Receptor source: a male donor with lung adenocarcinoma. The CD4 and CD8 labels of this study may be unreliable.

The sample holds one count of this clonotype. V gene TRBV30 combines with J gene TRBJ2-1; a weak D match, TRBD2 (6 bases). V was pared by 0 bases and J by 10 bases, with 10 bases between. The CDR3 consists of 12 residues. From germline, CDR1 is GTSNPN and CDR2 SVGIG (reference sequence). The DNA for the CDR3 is TGTGCCTGGAGTGTACGGGGGTACGAGCAGTTCTTC. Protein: CAWSVRGYEQFF.

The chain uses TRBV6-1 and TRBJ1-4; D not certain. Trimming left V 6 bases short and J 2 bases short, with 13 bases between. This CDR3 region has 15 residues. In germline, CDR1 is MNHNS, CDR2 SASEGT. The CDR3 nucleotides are TGTGCCAGCAGCAGCCACGTTGCGACTAATGAAAAACTGTTTTTT. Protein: CASSSHVATNEKLFF.

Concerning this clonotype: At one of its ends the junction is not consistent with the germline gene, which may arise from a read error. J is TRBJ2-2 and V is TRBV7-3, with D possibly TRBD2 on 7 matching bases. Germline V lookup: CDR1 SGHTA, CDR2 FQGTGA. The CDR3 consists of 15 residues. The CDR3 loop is CASSKGLADSGELFF. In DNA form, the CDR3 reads TGTGCCAGCAGCAAGGGACTTGCGGACAGCGGGGAGCTGTTCTTT.

The CDR3 is CASSSFSGGTDIQYF. The CDR3 region has the DNA TGTGCCAGCAGTTCATTTAGTGGAGGCACAGATATTCAGTATTTT. The chain links TRBV27 to TRBJ2-3; the D gene is possibly TRBD2 (5 bases). V lost 4 bases and J lost 12, with 23 bases in between. This CDR3 spans 15 amino acids. Germline values: CDR1 MNHEY, CDR2 SMNVEV (reference sequence).

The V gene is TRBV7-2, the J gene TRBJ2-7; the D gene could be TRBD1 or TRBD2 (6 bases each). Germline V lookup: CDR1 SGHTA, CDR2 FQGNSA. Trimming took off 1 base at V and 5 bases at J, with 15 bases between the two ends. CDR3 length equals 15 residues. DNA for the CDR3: TGTGCCAGCAGCTTAGAGTCCTTGGGGGGCCACGAGCAGTACTTC. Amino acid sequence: CASSLESLGGHEQYF.

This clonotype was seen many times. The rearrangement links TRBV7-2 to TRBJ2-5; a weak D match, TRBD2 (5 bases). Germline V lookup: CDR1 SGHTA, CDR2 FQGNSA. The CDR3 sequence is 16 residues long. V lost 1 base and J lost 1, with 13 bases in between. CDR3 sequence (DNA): TGTGCCAGCAGCTTAGTTCTGGGGAGTTCCCAAGAGACCCAGTACTTC. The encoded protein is CASSLVLGSSQETQYF.

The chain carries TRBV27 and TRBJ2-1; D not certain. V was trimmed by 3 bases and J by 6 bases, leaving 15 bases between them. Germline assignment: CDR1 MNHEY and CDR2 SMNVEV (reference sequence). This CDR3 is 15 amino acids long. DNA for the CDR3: TGTGCCAGCAGTTTGACGAGCCTCAGTGGCAATGAGCAGTTCTTC. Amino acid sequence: CASSLTSLSGNEQFF.

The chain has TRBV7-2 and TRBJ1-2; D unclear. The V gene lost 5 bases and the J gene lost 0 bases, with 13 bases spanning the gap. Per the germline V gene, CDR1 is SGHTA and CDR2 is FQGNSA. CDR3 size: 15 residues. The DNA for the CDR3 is TGTGCCAGCAGCCCCGCGCTGGGAGCTAACTATGGCTACACCTTC. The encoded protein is CASSPALGANYGYTF.

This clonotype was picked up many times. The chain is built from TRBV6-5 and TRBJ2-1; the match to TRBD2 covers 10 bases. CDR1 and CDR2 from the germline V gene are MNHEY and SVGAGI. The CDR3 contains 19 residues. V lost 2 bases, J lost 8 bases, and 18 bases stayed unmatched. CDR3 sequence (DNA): TGTGCCAGCAGTTACCCGCTAATAGCGGGAGGTCTTAGGGAGCATGAGCAGTTCTTC. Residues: CASSYPLIAGGLREHEQFF.

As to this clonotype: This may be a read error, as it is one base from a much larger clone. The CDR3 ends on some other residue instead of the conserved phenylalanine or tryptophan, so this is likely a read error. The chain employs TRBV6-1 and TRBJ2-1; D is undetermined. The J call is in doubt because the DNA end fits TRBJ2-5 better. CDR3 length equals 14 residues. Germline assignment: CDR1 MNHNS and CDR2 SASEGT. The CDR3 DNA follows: TGTGCCAGCAAGGCCCTCGAGCATTTGGAGACCCAGTACCTC. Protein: CASKALEHLETQYL.

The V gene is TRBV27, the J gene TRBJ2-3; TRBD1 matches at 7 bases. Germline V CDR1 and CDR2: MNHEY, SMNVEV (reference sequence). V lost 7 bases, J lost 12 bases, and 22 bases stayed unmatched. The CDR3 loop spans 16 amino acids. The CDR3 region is CASTGRGGRGPETQYF. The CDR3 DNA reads TGTGCCAGCACGGGGCGAGGGGGCCGAGGCCCAGAGACCCAGTATTTT.

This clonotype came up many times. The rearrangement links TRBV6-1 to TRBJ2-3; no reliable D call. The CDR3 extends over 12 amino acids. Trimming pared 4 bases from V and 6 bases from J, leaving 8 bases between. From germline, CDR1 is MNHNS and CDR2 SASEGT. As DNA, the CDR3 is TGTGCCAGCAGTGTCCGGGCGGATACGCAGTATTTT. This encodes CASSVRADTQYF.

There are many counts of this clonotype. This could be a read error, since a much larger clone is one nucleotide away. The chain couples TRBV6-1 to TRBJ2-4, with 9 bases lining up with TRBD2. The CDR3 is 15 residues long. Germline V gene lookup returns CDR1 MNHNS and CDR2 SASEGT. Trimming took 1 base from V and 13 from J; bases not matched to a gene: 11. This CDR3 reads CASSEVRTSVDEQYF. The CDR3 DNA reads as TGTGCCAGCAGTGAAGTTAGGACTAGCGTTGATGAGCAGTACTTC.

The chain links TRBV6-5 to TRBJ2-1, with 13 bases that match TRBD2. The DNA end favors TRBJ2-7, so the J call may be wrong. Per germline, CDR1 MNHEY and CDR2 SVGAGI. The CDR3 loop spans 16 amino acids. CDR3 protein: CASSYGTSGTYNEQYF. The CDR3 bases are TGTGCCAGCAGTTACGGGACTAGCGGGACTTACAATGAGCAGTACTTC.

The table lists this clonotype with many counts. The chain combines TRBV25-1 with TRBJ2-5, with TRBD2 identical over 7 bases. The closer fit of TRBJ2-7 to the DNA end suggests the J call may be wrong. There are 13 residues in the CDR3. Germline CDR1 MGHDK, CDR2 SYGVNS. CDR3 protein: CASEIAGGYEQYF. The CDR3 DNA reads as TGTGCCAGCGAGATAGCGGGTGGTTACGAGCAGTACTTC.

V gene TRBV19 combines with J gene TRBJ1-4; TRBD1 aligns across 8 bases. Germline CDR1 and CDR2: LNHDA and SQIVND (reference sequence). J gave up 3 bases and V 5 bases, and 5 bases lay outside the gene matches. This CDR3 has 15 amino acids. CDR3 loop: CASSSGQGSNEKLFF. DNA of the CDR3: TGTGCCAGTAGTTCCGGACAGGGTTCTAATGAAAAACTGTTTTTT.

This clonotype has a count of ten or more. CDR3 protein: CASSWTSGSRFF. In nucleotides, the CDR3 is TGTGCCAGCAGCTGGACTAGCGGGAGTAGGTTCTTC. V is TRBV7-2 and J is TRBJ2-1, with 13 bases matching TRBD2. The CDR3 spans 12 residues. J lost 15 bases, V lost 4 bases, and 3 bases had no gene match. CDR1 and CDR2 (germline): SGHTA, FQGNSA.

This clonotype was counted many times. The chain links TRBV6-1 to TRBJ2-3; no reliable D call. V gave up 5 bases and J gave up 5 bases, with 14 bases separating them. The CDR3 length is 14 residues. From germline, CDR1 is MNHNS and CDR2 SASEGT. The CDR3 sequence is CASSPPGGIDTQYF. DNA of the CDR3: TGTGCCAGCAGTCCACCGGGTGGGATAGATACGCAGTATTTT.

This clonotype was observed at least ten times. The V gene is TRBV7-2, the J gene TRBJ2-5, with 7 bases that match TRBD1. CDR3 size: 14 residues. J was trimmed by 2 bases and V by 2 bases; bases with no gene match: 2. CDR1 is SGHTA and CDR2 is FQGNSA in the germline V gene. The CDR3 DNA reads TGTGCCAGCAGCTTATCGGGACAGCAAGAGACCCAGTACTTC. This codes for CASSLSGQQETQYF.

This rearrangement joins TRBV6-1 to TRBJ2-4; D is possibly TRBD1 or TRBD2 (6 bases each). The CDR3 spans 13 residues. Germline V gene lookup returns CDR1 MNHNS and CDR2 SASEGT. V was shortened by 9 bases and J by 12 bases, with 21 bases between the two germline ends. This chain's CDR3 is CARGPRDKNTQYF. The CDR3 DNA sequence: TGTGCCAGGGGGCCGCGGGACAAAAATACTCAGTACTTC.

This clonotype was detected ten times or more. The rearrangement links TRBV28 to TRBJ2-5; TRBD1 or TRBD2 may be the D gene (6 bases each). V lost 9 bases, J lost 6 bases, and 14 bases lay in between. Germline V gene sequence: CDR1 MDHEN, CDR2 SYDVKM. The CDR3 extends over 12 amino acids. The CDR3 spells CASYRDFQTQYF. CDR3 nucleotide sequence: TGTGCCAGTTACAGGGACTTCCAGACCCAGTACTTC. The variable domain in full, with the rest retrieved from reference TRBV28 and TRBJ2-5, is DVKVTQSSRYLVKRTGEKVFLECVQDMDHENMFWYRQDPGLGLRLIYFSYDVKMKEKGDIPEGYSVSREKKERFSLILESASTNQTSMYLCASYRDFQTQYFGPGTRLLVL.

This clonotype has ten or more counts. The CDR3, as DNA: TGTGCCAGCAGACTCTTGGATACGCAGTATTTT. Translated: CASRLLDTQYF. V gene TRBV12-3 or TRBV12-4 combines with J gene TRBJ2-3; D call uncertain. Trimming removed 6 bases from V and 6 bases from J, with 7 bases in between. The CDR3 covers 11 residues.

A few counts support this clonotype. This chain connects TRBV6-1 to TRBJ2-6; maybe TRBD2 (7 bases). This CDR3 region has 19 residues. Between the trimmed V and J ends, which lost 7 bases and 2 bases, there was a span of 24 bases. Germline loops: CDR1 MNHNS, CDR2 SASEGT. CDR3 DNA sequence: TGTGCCAGCACCTCACGTTCGAGGGGGGGCATTACTGGGGCCAACGTCCTGACTTTC. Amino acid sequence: CASTSRSRGGITGANVLTF.

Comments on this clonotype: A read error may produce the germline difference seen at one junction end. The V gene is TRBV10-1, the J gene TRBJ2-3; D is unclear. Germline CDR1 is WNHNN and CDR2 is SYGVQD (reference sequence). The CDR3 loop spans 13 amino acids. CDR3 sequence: CASGDRSTETQYF. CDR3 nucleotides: TGCGCCAGCGGTGATAGGAGCACAGAGACGCAGTATTTC.

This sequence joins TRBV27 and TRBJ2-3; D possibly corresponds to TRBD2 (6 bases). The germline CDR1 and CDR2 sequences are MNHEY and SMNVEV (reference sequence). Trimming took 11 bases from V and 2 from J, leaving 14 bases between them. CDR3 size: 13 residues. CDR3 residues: CASRGLNTDTQYF. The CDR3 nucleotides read TGTGCCTCGAGGGGACTCAACACAGATACGCAGTATTTT.

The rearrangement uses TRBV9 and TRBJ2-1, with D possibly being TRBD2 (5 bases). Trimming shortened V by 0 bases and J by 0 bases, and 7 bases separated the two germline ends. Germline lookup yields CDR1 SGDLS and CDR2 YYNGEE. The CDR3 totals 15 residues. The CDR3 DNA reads TGTGCCAGCAGCGTAGGAGGGAACTCCTACAATGAGCAGTTCTTC. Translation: CASSVGGNSYNEQFF.

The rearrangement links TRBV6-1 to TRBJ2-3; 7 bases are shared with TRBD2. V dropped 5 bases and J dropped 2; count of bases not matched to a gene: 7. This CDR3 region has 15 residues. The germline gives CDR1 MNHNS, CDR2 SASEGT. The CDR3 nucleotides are TGTGCCAGCAGTCCCGGTCTAGCGGCCACAGATACGCAGTATTTT. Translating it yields CASSPGLAATDTQYF.

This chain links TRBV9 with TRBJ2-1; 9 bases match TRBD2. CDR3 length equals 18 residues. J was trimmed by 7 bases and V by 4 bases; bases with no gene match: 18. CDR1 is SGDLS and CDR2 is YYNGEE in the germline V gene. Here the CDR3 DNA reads TGTGCCAGCAGCTCGCGACAGGGAGGAGGGCTAGCGGGAAATGAGCAGTTCTTC. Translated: CASSSRQGGGLAGNEQFF.